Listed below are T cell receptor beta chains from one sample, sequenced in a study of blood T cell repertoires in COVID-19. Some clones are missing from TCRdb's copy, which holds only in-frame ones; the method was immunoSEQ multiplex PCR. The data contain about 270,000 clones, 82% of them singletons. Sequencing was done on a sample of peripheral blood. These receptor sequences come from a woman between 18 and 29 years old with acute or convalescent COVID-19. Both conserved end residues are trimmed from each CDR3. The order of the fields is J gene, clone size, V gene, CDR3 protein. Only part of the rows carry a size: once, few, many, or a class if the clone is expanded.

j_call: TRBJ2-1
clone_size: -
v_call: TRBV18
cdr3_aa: ASSPSGGSYNEQF

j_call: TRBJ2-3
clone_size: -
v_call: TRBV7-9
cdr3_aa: ASMGLAGGYRTDTQY

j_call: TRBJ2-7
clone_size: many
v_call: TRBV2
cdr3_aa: ASNRDRGTYEQY

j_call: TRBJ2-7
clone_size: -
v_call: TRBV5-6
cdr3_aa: ASSFAGRSYEQY

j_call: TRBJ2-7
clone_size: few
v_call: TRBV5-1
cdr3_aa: ASSLSAGINTYEQY

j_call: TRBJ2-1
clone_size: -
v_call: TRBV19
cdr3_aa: ASSIESGLAGVNEQF

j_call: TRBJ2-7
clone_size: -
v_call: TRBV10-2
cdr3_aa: ASRTDTYEQY

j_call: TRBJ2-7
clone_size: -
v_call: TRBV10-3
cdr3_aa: AIEGEDYEQY

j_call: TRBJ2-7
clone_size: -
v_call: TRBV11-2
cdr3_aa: ASSLIGGSDYEQY

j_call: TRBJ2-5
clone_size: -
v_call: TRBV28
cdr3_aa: ASSLGLAGSQETQY

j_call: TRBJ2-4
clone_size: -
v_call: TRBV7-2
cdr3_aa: ASSLLAGGNIQY

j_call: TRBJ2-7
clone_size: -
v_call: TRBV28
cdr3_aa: ASSLMASGSYEQY

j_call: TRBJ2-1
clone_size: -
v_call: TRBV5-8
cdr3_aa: ASSLLLIYNEQF

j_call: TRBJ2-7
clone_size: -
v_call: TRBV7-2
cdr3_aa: ASSLVSTSSGRVREQY

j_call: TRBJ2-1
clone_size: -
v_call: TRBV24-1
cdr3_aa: ATSDLQIQF

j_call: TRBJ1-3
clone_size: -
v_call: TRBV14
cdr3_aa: ASSQVRTTGNTIY

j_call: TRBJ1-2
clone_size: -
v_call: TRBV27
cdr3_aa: ASRGTGDRRYT

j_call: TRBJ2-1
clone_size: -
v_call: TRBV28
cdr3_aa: ASSPSVTSSYNEQF

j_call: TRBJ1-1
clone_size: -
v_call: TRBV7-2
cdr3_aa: ASSRMGQLNTEAF

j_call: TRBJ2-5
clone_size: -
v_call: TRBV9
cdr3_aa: ASSVDGLAGVETQY